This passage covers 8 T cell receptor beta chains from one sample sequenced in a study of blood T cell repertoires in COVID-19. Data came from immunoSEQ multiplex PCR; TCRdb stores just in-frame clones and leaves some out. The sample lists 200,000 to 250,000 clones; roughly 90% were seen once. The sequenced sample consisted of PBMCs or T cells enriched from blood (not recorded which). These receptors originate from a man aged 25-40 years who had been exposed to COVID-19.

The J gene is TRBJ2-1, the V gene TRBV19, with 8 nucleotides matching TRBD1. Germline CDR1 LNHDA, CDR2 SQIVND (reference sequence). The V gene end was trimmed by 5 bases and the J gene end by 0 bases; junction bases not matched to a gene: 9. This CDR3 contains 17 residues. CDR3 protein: CASSLRTGSLSYNEQFF. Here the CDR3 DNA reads TGTGCCAGTAGTCTAAGGACAGGGTCGCTCTCCTACAATGAGCAGTTCTTC. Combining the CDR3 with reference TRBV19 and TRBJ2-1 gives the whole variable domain DGGITQSPKYLFRKEGQNVTLSCEQNLNHDAMYWYRQDPGQGLRLIYYSQIVNDFQKGDIAEGYSVSREKKESFPLTVTSAQKNPTAFYLCASSLRTGSLSYNEQFFGPGTRLTVL.

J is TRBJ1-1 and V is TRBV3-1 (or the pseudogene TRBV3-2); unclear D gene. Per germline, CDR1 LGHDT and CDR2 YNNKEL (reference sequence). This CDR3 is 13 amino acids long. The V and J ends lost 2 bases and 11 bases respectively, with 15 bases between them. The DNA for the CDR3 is TGTGCCAGCAGCCAACGGGAGAGTCAGGAGGCTTTCTTT. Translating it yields CASSQRESQEAFF.

For the CDR3, the DNA is TGTGCCAGCAGCGTAGTTGCGGGGGGGCCCACAGATACGCAGTATTTT. Encoded protein: CASSVVAGGPTDTQYF. The rearrangement links TRBV9 to TRBJ2-3, with 9 bases aligning to TRBD2. The germline CDR1 and CDR2 sequences are SGDLS and YYNGEE. Trimming took 0 bases from V and 2 from J; bases not matched to a gene: 4. The CDR3 consists of 16 residues.

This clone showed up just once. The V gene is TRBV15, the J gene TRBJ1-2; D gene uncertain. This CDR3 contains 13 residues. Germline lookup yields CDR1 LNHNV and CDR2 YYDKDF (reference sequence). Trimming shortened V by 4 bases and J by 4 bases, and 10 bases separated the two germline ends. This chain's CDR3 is CATSNSGSYGYTF. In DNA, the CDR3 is TGTGCCACCAGCAACAGCGGATCCTATGGCTACACCTTC.

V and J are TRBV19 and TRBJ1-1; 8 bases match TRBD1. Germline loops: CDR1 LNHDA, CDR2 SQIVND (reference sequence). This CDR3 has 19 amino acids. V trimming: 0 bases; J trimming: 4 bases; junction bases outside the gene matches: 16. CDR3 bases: TGTGCCAGTAGTATAGATCACAGACAGGGGAAAAGTCTGGGCACTGAAGCTTTCTTT. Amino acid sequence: CASSIDHRQGKSLGTEAFF.

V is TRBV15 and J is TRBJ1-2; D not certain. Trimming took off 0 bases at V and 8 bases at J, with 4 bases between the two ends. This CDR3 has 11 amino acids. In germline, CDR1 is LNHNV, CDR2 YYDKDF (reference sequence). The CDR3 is CATSRESGYTF. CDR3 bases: TGTGCCACCAGCAGAGAAAGCGGCTACACCTTC.

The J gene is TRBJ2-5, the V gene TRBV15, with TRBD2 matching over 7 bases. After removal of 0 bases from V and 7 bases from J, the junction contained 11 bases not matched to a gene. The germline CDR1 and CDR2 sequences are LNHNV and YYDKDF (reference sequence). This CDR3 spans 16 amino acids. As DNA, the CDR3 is TGTGCCACCAGCAGAGATGGGACGGGGGGAGAGGGGACCCAGTACTTC. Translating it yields CATSRDGTGGEGTQYF. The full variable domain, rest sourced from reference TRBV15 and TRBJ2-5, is DAMVIQNPRYQVTQFGKPVTLSCSQTLNHNVMYWYQQKSSQAPKLLFHYYDKDFNNEADTPDNFQSRRPNTSFCFLDIRSPGLGDTAMYLCATSRDGTGGEGTQYFGPGTRLLVL.

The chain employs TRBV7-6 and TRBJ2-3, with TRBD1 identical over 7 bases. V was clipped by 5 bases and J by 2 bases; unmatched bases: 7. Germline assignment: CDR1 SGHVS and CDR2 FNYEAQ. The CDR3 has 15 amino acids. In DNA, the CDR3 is TGTGCCAGCAGCCGGACAGGACAAAACACAGATACGCAGTATTTT. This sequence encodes CASSRTGQNTDTQYF. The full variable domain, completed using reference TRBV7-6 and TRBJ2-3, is GAGVSQSPRYKVTKRGQDVALRCDPISGHVSLYWYRQALGQGPEFLTYFNYEAQQDKSGLPNDRFSAERPEGSISTLTIQRTEQRDSAMYRCASSRTGQNTDTQYFGPGTRLTVL.